This TCR beta chain was found in a study of T-cell reconstitution after alpha-beta-depleted transplantation in children. General study findings and limits: Once a year had passed after transplant, T-cell counts and diversity came mostly from newly produced T cells. Alpha-beta T cells about two months after transplant reportedly derived from several hundred expanded graft clones. The high TCRbeta diversity at day 60 in some patients came from surviving recipient T cells and thymic progenitors.

With regard to this clonotype: The antigen remains undetermined.

Using unique molecular identifiers, the investigators prepared the TCRbeta library. TCRdb itself ran the PCR reads through MiXCR, one entry per CDR3 protein. Seen here are approximately 220,000 distinct CDR3 sequences, approximately 17% observed once, and the top ten hold 43%. The V segment lost 4 bases and the J segment 5 bases; nucleotides outside the gene matches: 10. Per germline, CDR1 MDHEN and CDR2 SYDVKM. The CDR3 spans 15 residues. This chain links TRBV28 with TRBJ2-7; 8 bases are a match to TRBD1. This specimen consisted of PBMCs, mostly from graft donor cells, obtained 360 days after TCRalphabeta/CD19-depleted stem cell transplant. This receptor was obtained from a male patient aged 2-15 years who had a stem cell transplant for acute lymphoblastic leukemia, so the T cells may come from the graft donor. The CDR3, as DNA: TGTGCCAGCAGTTCCGTGCCCCAGGGGGCCCACGAGCAGTACTTC. Amino acid sequence: CASSSVPQGAHEQYF.